The 9 T cell receptor beta chains below all came from one sample that was sequenced in a study of graft-versus-host responses after intestinal transplantation. Sequenced by immunoSEQ multiplex PCR; TCRdb stores in-frame clones only, minus some. The sample has some 26,000 clones; roughly 95% are singletons. Specimen: PBMCs, collected 156 days after intestinal transplant. These receptors originate from a human patient who received an intestinal transplant, so some T cells may come from the graft donor.

The gene calls are TRBV28 and TRBJ1-2; D is unresolved. This CDR3 has 12 residues. Trimming took off 5 bases at V and 4 bases at J, with 8 bases between the two ends. Germline V gene sequence: CDR1 MDHEN, CDR2 SYDVKM. CDR3 DNA sequence: TGTGCCAGCAGTCAGACGGGCTATGGCTACACCTTC. This translates into CASSQTGYGYTF.

The V gene is TRBV2, the J gene TRBJ2-7; 9 bases map to TRBD2. Per germline, CDR1 SNHLY and CDR2 FYNNEI. V was clipped by 5 bases and J by 2 bases; unmatched bases: 7. The CDR3 is 15 amino acids. CDR3 sequence: CASSTTSGKTYEQYF. CDR3 DNA sequence: TGTGCCAGCAGTACGACTAGCGGAAAGACCTACGAGCAGTACTTC.

In nucleotides, the CDR3 is TGTGCCAGCAGTTTTAGGGGGCCCACTGAAGCTTTCTTT. Translated, it gives CASSFRGPTEAFF. The rearrangement uses TRBV28 and TRBJ1-1, with 7 bases lining up with TRBD1. CDR3 size: 13 residues. After removal of 3 bases from V and 4 bases from J, the junction contained 2 bases not matched to a gene. Looked up from germline, CDR1 is MDHEN and CDR2 is SYDVKM.

The chain joins TRBV27 to TRBJ2-7; D gene unclear. The CDR3 sequence is 15 residues long. Trimming took off 7 bases at V and 2 bases at J, with 18 bases between the two ends. Germline CDR1 and CDR2: MNHEY and SMNVEV (reference sequence). CDR3 residues: CASTPFGPIPYEQYF. The CDR3, as DNA: TGTGCCAGCACCCCCTTTGGGCCGATACCCTACGAGCAGTACTTC.

The CDR3 DNA reads as TGTGCCAGCAGTTTGAGGCTAGCGGACAATGAGCAGTTCTTC. Protein: CASSLRLADNEQFF. The J gene is TRBJ2-1, the V gene TRBV27, with TRBD2 matching over 7 bases. The germline CDR1 and CDR2 sequences are MNHEY and SMNVEV (reference sequence). This CDR3 region has 14 residues. Trimming cost V 3 bases and J 5 bases; bases outside gene matches: 4.

The rearrangement links TRBV2 to TRBJ2-5; 9 positions agree with TRBD2. This CDR3 is built from 18 residues. The V segment lost 10 bases and the J segment 5 bases; nucleotides outside the gene matches: 23. CDR1 is SNHLY and CDR2 is FYNNEI in the germline V gene. The CDR3 nucleotides read TGTGCCATCCCCCCAAGGCCGTGGGCGGGAGGGCCCGGGGAGACCCAGTACTTC. This gives the protein CAIPPRPWAGGPGETQYF.

The J gene is TRBJ1-5, the V gene TRBV19; D gene ambiguous. Germline CDR1 is LNHDA and CDR2 is SQIVND (reference sequence). This CDR3 spans 14 amino acids. V lost 5 bases, J lost 3 bases, and 11 bases lay in between. The CDR3 reads CASSGWVVNQPQHF. The CDR3 coding sequence is TGTGCCAGTAGTGGGTGGGTCGTCAATCAGCCCCAGCATTTT.

The V and J genes are TRBV5-6 and TRBJ1-1, with no clear D. V lost 4 bases and J lost 1, with 5 bases in between. The CDR3 has 12 amino acids. Looked up from germline, CDR1 is SGHDT and CDR2 is YYEEEE. The CDR3 loop reads CASSAGNTEAFF. CDR3 DNA: TGTGCCAGCAGCGCCGGGAACACTGAAGCTTTCTTT.

The table lists this clone with a few counts. The chain uses TRBV7-2 and TRBJ1-1; D uncertain. V shed 5 bases and J shed 0 bases, with 4 bases lying between them. The germline V gene encodes CDR1 SGHTA and CDR2 FQGNSA. This CDR3 has 12 residues. The CDR3, as DNA: TGTGCCAGCAGCGAGATGAACACTGAAGCTTTCTTT. Translation: CASSEMNTEAFF.